This T cell receptor beta chain was sequenced in a study of cytomegalovirus exposure and HLA in healthy donors (dated by TCRdb to about 2017). Describing the broader study: A later analysis indicated that the 110 or so validation repertoires were generated on the platform also employed for the 650 to 850 repertoires of the first cohort. The aim of the study was to test whether cataloging public T cell receptors could identify signatures of past pathogen exposure. A separate validation cohort of about 110 different subjects was used in addition to the approximately 700-subject first cohort. To predict cytomegalovirus infection status, the study combined high-throughput TCR immunosequencing, statistical association of individual TCRs with disease status, and machine learning. Beyond this particular receptor, the publication reports: In vitro tests confirmed that a few of the cytomegalovirus-associated TCR beta chains recognize cytomegalovirus antigens. A total of about 180 TCR beta chains were listed by the study as associated with cytomegalovirus. The classifier was reported to diagnose cytomegalovirus status with high specificity and sensitivity in both the original and validation cohorts. Most TCR sequences were seen in very few donors, while some public TCRs were found in many individuals. According to the authors, the approach could potentially be generalized to other disease states and immunological phenotypes. Subsequent analysis determined that TCRs grouped into clusters in the first cohort also showed a tendency toward co-occurrence across the roughly 120 validation repertoires, and 85% to 95% of cluster scores exceeded 0. All 120 or so repertoires were used to score co-occurrence in the validation cohort in a later analysis, because that analysis had no HLA typing for the cohort.

The germline V and J ends show losses of 5 bases and 7 bases respectively, and no gene match explains 8 bases of the junction. There are 13 amino acids in the CDR3, from cysteine to phenylalanine inclusive. The entry retains the CDR3 DNA only, 39 bases that are in frame from base 1. In the germline V gene, CDR1 corresponds to SGHVS and CDR2 to FQNEAQ. The library was made by the immunoSEQ multiplex PCR assay. Under the source paper's analysis protocol: To diagnose cytomegalovirus status from the catalog of TCR beta chain sequences, a statistical classification framework was built. The table was pulled from immuneACCESS by TCRdb, which kept in-frame rearrangements only. Such tables lose some clones; where checked, under half of the loss comes from unresolved V genes, and the rest has no known cause. V and J calls plus clone size are reproduced from that table; the DNA served to infer D and trimming. The sample includes around 150,000 clones, with about 90% observed a single time. The top ten clonotypes cover 3% of the sample.

In regard to this clone: Its antigen specificity is not known. No per-base quality is available; no much larger clone lies one base away.

Separate from the approximately 670-subject first cohort, the validation cohort of about 110 subjects was the group to which the donors belonged. Sequenced: PBMCs. The receptor comes from a woman younger than 30 in good health and CMV-seropositive. The rearranged chain carries TRBV7-8 and TRBJ2-7; a stretch of 7 junction bases matches TRBD1. The CDR3 reads CASSLRQGREQYF. The DNA reads TGTGCCAGCAGCCTACGACAGGGACGGGAGCAGTACTTC.